This TCR beta chain was sequenced during a study of blood T cell repertoires in COVID-19 (TCRdb year 2020). About the investigation overall: Samples covering the acute and convalescent phases of COVID-19 were provided by collaborators in the United States, Italy and Spain. Deeply sampled blood TCRbeta repertoires from subjects exposed to, actively infected with, or recovered from COVID-19 were included in the dataset. The material from the prospective study consisted of cDNA or gDNA derived from T cells, B-cell-depleted T cells, or PBMCs. Nearly every sample came with metadata listing a de-identified subject ID, COVID-19 status, age in years and sex. The samples were drawn from the first 160 participants of the ongoing ImmuneRACE study and from 1,254 subjects provided by 6 global collaborators. A freely available public database, intended as a resource for researchers studying the immune response to SARS-CoV-2, is where the repertoires were released. HLA class I and class II types, where available, came from metadata supplied by the sample provider rather than from assay-based typing. The investigation overall reported the following: How much clinical and demographic metadata was included differed by source and by participant, and the metadata was provided uncurated.

For CDR1 and CDR2, the germline V gene lists SGHTA and FQGNSA. Taken from cysteine to phenylalanine, the CDR3 has 14 residues. The kept DNA is CDR3 alone, 42 bases in frame from the first base. A distance of 13 bases separates the germline ends of V and J, which lose 7 bases and 0 bases respectively. TCRbeta CDR3 regions were amplified from genomic DNA by means of the immunoSEQ Assay, a bias-controlled multiplex PCR. In the original analysis: Nucleated cell counts per sample were estimated from amplification of reference gene primers within the assay. Sequence reads were collapsed and filtered to measure the absolute abundance of every unique TCRbeta CDR3 rearrangement. For each sample, productive Simpson clonality was calculated as the square root of Simpson's diversity index across productive rearrangements. This immuneACCESS table, as held by TCRdb, lists in-frame sequences with V and J called but not all clones. Of the missing ones, under half trace to an unresolved V gene in checked studies; the others have no known cause. The DNA gave D and trimming, while V, J and clone size come from that table. Here the sample has approximately 220,000 clones; roughly 84% occur a single time. The ten largest clones capture approximately 2.5% of the sample.

Whole blood was collected in K2EDTA tubes by collaborating institutions according to the institutions' own protocols. For TCRbeta analysis, collaborator samples were shipped as frozen whole blood, as isolated PBMCs, or as DNA extracted from either sample type. Concerning this clone: Its antigen remains unidentified. No clone much larger than this one lies a single base away; base qualities are absent.

The source is a woman in her fifties or sixties with acute or convalescent COVID-19. The rearranged chain carries TRBV7-2 and TRBJ2-7, with the D gene too uncertain to name. The sequencing sample was made of peripheral blood. The nucleotide sequence reads TGTGCCAGCACCTTTTATAAGAGCTCCTACGAGCAGTACTTC. It specifies CASTFYKSSYEQYF.